This entry is about one TCR beta chain. What it binds is unknown. RNA extraction was followed by reverse transcription into cDNA, which acted as the sequencing template. Libraries were prepared by immunoSEQ multiplex PCR; TCRdb keeps only in-frame clonotypes and omits some of them. The table lists a few hundred thousand clones, roughly two thirds of them singletons. These data originate in a study of CD8+ T cells in alopecia areata. Study outcomes and limitations: More clonal than normal scalp was lesional scalp, particularly alopecia totalis/universalis.

The germline V gene has CDR1 SQVTM and CDR2 ANQGSEA. This CDR3 has 14 amino acids. V shed 5 bases and J 1 base; nucleotides not matched to a gene: 5. This receptor was identified in a human donor with alopecia areata. The chain has TRBV29-1 and TRBJ2-3, with 8 bases lining up with TRBD1. Sequencing used CD4+ T cells sorted from blood, obtained at week 0. The CDR3 sequence is CSVKSRGRTDTQYF. Written as DNA, the CDR3 is TGCAGCGTTAAGTCCAGGGGGCGCACAGATACGCAGTATTTT.